This is a list of T cell receptor beta chains from one sample in a study of identifying expanded T cells in peripheral blood. Libraries were prepared by immunoSEQ multiplex PCR; TCRdb keeps only in-frame clonotypes and omits some of them. Of about 86,000 clones listed, 70% to 90% are singletons. Sample: blood. These receptors were obtained from a person aged 18 to 70 in good health. CDR3s include the opening cysteine and the closing phenylalanine or tryptophan. The D gene is left open where the match is weak. The size of a clone is reported for some rows only, either as once, few or many, or as a class for expanded clones.

>.|.|TRBJ2-3|TRBV30
TGTGCCTGGACATCAGGGGCCGATACGCAGTATTTT
CAWTSGADTQYF
>TRBD2|.|TRBJ2-7|TRBV4-2
TGTGCCAGCAGCCAAGGGGGTCTAGCGGGACTCTCCTACGAGCAGTACTTC
CASSQGGLAGLSYEQYF
>.|.|TRBJ1-2|TRBV9
TGTGCCAGCAGCCCTGGACCCTCAGGGGCATATGGCTACACCTTC
CASSPGPSGAYGYTF
>.|.|TRBJ2-1|TRBV7-3
TGTGCCAGCAGCTCCACAGCAGACACTGAGCAGTTCTTC
CASSSTADTEQFF
>.|.|TRBJ1-2|TRBV29-1
TGCAGCGTTGAAATCCCGCAGGGGATTAAATATGGCTACACCTTC
CSVEIPQGIKYGYTF
>TRBD1|.|TRBJ2-7|TRBV30
TGTGCCTGGAGTAGGGGGACAGGGGACGAGCAGTACTTC
CAWSRGTGDEQYF
>.|once|TRBJ2-2|TRBV27
TGTGCCAGCAGCCCCAGGGTAAACACCGGGGAGCTGTTTTTT
CASSPRVNTGELFF
>TRBD1|.|TRBJ1-5|TRBV18
TGTGCCAGCTCACCGGGACAGGGCAATCAGCCCCAGCATTTT
CASSPGQGNQPQHF
>TRBD1|.|TRBJ1-6|TRBV6-1
TGTGCCAGCAGAAAGGACAGGGACCCTTCACCCCTCCACTTT
CASRKDRDPSPLHF
>TRBD1|.|TRBJ2-5|TRBV9
TGTGCCAGCAGCGTAGCAGGGACAGGGGGCCCTGGCCAAGAGACCCAGTACTTC
CASSVAGTGGPGQETQYF